This TCR beta chain came from a study of T cell changes during pregnancy in multiple sclerosis. TCRdb's copy holds only in-frame clones and misses some; the assay was immunoSEQ multiplex PCR. This table holds about 36,000 clones, 93% found once. This TCR derives from a female donor with multiple sclerosis, enrolled in a pregnancy study. The sample in question was CD4+ T cells from peripheral blood mononuclear cells, obtained in the first trimester of pregnancy.

The CDR3 DNA is TGTGCTAGTGGTCTCGGACTCCATAACGCTGAGCAGTTCTTC. Translating gives CASGLGLHNAEQFF. The chain combines TRBV12-5 with TRBJ2-1; perhaps TRBD2 as D (5 bases). V lost 5 bases and J 9 bases, leaving 17 bases between the germline ends. Germline CDR1 reads LGHNT; CDR2 reads FRNRAP. The CDR3 length is 14 residues.